The 18 T cell receptor beta chains in this list originate from one sample, sequenced in a study of cytomegalovirus exposure and HLA in healthy donors. The data were produced by immunoSEQ multiplex PCR, yet TCRdb's version contains in-frame clones alone and is incomplete. The sample includes tens of thousands of clones, approximately 81% seen only once; the top ten take around 10%. The sample taken for sequencing was PBMCs. These receptors all come from a woman between 18 and 29 years old in good health and CMV-seropositive.

With regard to this clone: An end of the junction differs from the germline gene, which may be a read error. At the DNA level, this CDR3 is encoded by other sequences in the same sample as well. The chain has TRBV7-9 and TRBJ1-1, with D possibly matching TRBD1 (6 bases). CDR1 is SEHNR and CDR2 is FQNEAQ in the germline V gene (reference sequence). This CDR3 spans 12 amino acids. The CDR3 reads CASSLDNGQPFF. CDR3 nucleotides: TGTGCCAGTAGCTTAGACAACGGACAGCCTTTCTTT.

This sequence joins TRBV13 and TRBJ2-3; the match to TRBD2 covers 10 bases. Looked up from germline, CDR1 is PRHDT and CDR2 is FYEKMQ (reference sequence). The CDR3 runs 15 residues. J lost 4 bases, V lost 3 bases, and 4 bases had no gene match. The CDR3 DNA sequence: TGTGCCAGCAGCTTCGAAGCGGGGGGGCCAGATACGCAGTATTTT. Its protein product is CASSFEAGGPDTQYF.

This clone has just one count. The chain uses TRBV25-1 and TRBJ2-3, with TRBD1 matching over 8 bases. V gave up 3 bases and J gave up 4 bases; unmatched junction bases: 3. The germline V gene has CDR1 MGHDK and CDR2 SYGVNS. The CDR3 is 14 amino acids. The CDR3 sequence is CASSDQTGADTQYF. The CDR3 bases are TGTGCCAGCAGTGATCAGACAGGGGCAGATACGCAGTATTTT.

The chain combines TRBV29-1 with TRBJ1-2; 7 positions agree with TRBD1. J lost 3 bases, V lost 7 bases, and 8 bases had no gene match. The CDR3 covers 13 residues. Germline CDR1 SQVTM, CDR2 ANQGSEA. The CDR3, as DNA: TGCAGCGCGAATCAGGGGGAGGACTATGGCTACACCTTC. Translating it yields CSANQGEDYGYTF.

V gene TRBV7-9 combines with J gene TRBJ1-1, with D tentatively TRBD1 (5 bases). From germline, CDR1 is SEHNR and CDR2 FQNEAQ (reference sequence). The CDR3 is 12 residues long. V dropped 5 bases and J dropped 12 bases, with 16 bases sitting between them. In DNA, the CDR3 is TGTGCCAGCAGCCATTTCCCGGACAAACCTTTCTTT. Protein sequence: CASSHFPDKPFF.

This chain links TRBV28 with TRBJ1-1; D gene uncertain. CDR1 is MDHEN and CDR2 is SYDVKM in the germline V gene. CDR3 length: 15 amino acids. V was shortened by 7 bases and J by 1 base, with 16 bases between the two germline ends. The CDR3 reads CASTPSLAGNTEAFF. The CDR3 nucleotides read TGTGCCAGCACCCCCTCGTTGGCAGGGAACACTGAAGCTTTCTTT.

The genes are TRBV4-3 and TRBJ2-2; TRBD2 is a possible D gene (6 bases). CDR3 length: 16 residues. Trimming cost V 0 bases and J 3 bases, with 11 bases left between them. Looked up from germline, CDR1 is LGHNA and CDR2 is YSLEER. The CDR3 loop is CASSQDWAGHTGELFF. In DNA, the CDR3 is TGCGCCAGCAGCCAAGATTGGGCGGGGCACACCGGGGAGCTGTTTTTT.

The sample holds a few counts of this clone. The chain employs TRBV14 and TRBJ1-2, with 7 bases matching TRBD1. Germline trimming cut 5 bases from V and 6 bases from J; bases unmatched to any gene: 9. Germline CDR1 is SGHDN and CDR2 is FVKESK. This CDR3 is 14 amino acids long. DNA of the CDR3: TGTGCCAGCAGCAGCCTAACAGGGGCGGATGGCTACACCTTC. As protein: CASSSLTGADGYTF.

The sample holds one count of this clone. The chain has TRBV7-2 and TRBJ2-3; 14 nucleotides match TRBD2. The CDR3 loop spans 17 amino acids. CDR1 and CDR2 (germline): SGHTA, FQGNSA. Trimming at V came to 4 bases and at J to 4 bases, leaving 7 bases not matched to a gene. CDR3: CASSSRGLAGAADTQYF. The CDR3 region has the DNA TGTGCCAGCAGCTCTAGGGGACTAGCGGGGGCCGCAGATACGCAGTATTTT.

The chain employs TRBV2 and TRBJ1-5; 9 bases match TRBD1. The germline CDR1 and CDR2 sequences are SNHLY and FYNNEI. V trimming: 6 bases; J trimming: 3 bases; junction bases outside the gene matches: 6. This CDR3 is 15 amino acids long. The CDR3 DNA reads TGTGCCAGCAGAACCGGGACAGGGAACAATCAGCCCCAGCATTTT. Its protein is CASRTGTGNNQPQHF.

The chain employs TRBV10-2 and TRBJ2-7; TRBD2 matches 8 bases. V trimming: 6 bases; J trimming: 0 bases; junction bases outside the gene matches: 13. The CDR3 spans 17 residues. Germline CDR1 WSHSY, CDR2 SAAADI. The CDR3, as DNA: TGCGCCAGCAGATCCCTTCGTCGGGGGGGAGGCTCCTACGAGCAGTACTTC. The encoded protein is CASRSLRRGGGSYEQYF.

J is TRBJ2-7 and V is TRBV14; no definite D call. The CDR3 spans 13 residues. V lost 5 bases, J lost 2 bases, and 10 bases lay in between. Per the germline V gene, CDR1 is SGHDN and CDR2 is FVKESK. In DNA, the CDR3 is TGTGCCAGCAGCAACCAAGCAACCTACGAGCAGTACTTC. Translated, it gives CASSNQATYEQYF.

This chain connects TRBV18 to TRBJ2-1; 12 bases align to TRBD2. The trim removed 4 bases at V and 4 bases at J, leaving 2 bases unmatched. The length of the CDR3 is 15 residues. Germline lookup yields CDR1 KGHSH and CDR2 LQKENI. The CDR3: CASSQGTSGYNEQFF. CDR3 coding DNA: TGTGCCAGCTCACAAGGGACTAGCGGGTACAATGAGCAGTTCTTC.

V is TRBV14 and J is TRBJ2-4, with D possibly matching TRBD1 (6 bases). The germline CDR1 and CDR2 sequences are SGHDN and FVKESK. V was trimmed by 4 bases and J by 0 bases, leaving 10 bases between them. CDR3 length: 15 residues. CDR3 bases: TGTGCCAGCAGCCTAGAACAGGGAGCCAAAAACATTCAGTACTTC. Protein: CASSLEQGAKNIQYF. Full variable domain (rest looked up from reference TRBV14 and TRBJ2-4): EAGVTQFPSHSVIEKGQTVTLRCDPISGHDNLYWYRRVMGKEIKFLLHFVKESKQDESGMPNNRFLAERTGGTYSTLKVQPAELEDSGVYFCASSLEQGAKNIQYFGAGTRLSVL.

The chain recombines TRBV29-1 with TRBJ2-7; TRBD1 aligns across 10 bases. After removal of 7 bases from V and 3 bases from J, the junction contained 6 bases not matched to a gene. The CDR3 has 13 amino acids. CDR1 SQVTM and CDR2 ANQGSEA come from the germline V gene. The CDR3 DNA is TGCAGCGATAGCCGGGACAGGGGCTACGAGCAGTACTTC. This gives the protein CSDSRDRGYEQYF.

This sequence joins TRBV7-3 and TRBJ1-3; D call uncertain. Germline CDR1 SGHTA, CDR2 FQGTGA. With 6 bases removed from V and 3 bases from J, the gap between germline ends came to 9 bases. The CDR3 has 13 residues. The CDR3 DNA follows: TGTGCCAGCAGTTCCGGGAATGGAAACACCATATATTTT. Its translation is CASSSGNGNTIYF.

Only one count was recorded for this clone. This sequence joins TRBV18 and TRBJ1-1, with D possibly being TRBD1 (5 bases). The CDR3 loop spans 14 amino acids. Trimming cost V 2 bases and J 5 bases, with 12 bases left between them. Germline V CDR1 and CDR2: KGHSH, LQKENI. CDR3 coding DNA: TGTGCCAGCTCACCAGAGACCCGGGGGACTGAAGCTTTCTTT. Amino acids: CASSPETRGTEAFF.

The chain recombines TRBV7-3 with TRBJ2-7; 10 bases map to TRBD2. The germline CDR1 and CDR2 sequences are SGHTA and FQGTGA. The CDR3 covers 15 residues. V trimming: 0 bases; J trimming: 3 bases; junction bases outside the gene matches: 2. CDR3 coding DNA: TGTGCCAGCAGCTTAACTAGCGGGGGGCACTACGAGCAGTACTTC. Protein sequence: CASSLTSGGHYEQYF.